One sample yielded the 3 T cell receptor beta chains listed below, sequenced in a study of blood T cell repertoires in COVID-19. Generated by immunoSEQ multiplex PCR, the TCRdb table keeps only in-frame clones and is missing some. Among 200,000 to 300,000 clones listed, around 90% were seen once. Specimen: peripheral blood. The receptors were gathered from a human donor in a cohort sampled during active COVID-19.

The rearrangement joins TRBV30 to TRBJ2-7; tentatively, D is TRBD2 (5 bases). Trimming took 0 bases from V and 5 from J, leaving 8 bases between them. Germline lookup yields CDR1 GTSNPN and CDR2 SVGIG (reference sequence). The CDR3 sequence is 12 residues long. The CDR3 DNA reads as TGTGCCTGGAGTGTACGGGGAAACGAGCAGTACTTC. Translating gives CAWSVRGNEQYF.

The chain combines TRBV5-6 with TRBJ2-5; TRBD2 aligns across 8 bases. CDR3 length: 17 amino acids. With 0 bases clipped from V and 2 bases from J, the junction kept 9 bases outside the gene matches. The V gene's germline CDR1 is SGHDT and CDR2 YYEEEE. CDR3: CASSLAGPGGGQETQYF. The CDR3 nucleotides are TGTGCCAGCAGCTTGGCAGGACCGGGCGGGGGGCAAGAGACCCAGTACTTC.

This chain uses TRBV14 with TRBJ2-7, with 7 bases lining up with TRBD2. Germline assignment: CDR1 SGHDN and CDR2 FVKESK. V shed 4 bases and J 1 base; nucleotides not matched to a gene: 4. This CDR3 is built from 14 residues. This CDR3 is CASSLRGGSYEQYF. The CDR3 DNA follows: TGTGCCAGCAGCCTTCGGGGAGGGTCCTACGAGCAGTACTTC. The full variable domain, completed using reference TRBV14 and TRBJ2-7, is EAGVTQFPSHSVIEKGQTVTLRCDPISGHDNLYWYRRVMGKEIKFLLHFVKESKQDESGMPNNRFLAERTGGTYSTLKVQPAELEDSGVYFCASSLRGGSYEQYFGPGTRLTVT.